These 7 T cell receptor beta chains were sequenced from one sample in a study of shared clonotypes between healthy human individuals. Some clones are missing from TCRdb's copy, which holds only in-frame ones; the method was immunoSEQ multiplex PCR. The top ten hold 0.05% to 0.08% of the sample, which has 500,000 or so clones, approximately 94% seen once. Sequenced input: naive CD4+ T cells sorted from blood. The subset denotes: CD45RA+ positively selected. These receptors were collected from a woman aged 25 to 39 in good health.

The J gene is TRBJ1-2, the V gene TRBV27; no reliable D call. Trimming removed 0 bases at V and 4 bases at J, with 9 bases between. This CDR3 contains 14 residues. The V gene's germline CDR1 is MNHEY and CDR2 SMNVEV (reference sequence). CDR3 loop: CASSLSIRTYGYTF. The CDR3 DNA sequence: TGTGCCAGCAGTTTATCGATCAGGACCTATGGCTACACCTTC.

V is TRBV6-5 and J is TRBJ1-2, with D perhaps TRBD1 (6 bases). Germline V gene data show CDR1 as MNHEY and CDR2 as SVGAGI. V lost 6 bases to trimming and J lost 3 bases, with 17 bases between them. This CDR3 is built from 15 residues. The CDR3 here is CASSAPGQMHYGYTF. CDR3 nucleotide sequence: TGTGCCAGCAGCGCCCCTGGACAGATGCACTATGGCTACACCTTC.

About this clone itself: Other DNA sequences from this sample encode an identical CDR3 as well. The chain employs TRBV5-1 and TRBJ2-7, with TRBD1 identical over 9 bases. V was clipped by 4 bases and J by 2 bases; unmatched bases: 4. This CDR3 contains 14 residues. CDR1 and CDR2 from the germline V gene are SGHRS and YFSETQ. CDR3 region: CASSRGQGTYEQYF. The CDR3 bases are TGCGCCAGCAGCCGAGGACAGGGGACCTACGAGCAGTACTTC.

The CDR3 DNA follows: TGTGCCAGTACTTCAGAGGGGGTCACAGATACGCAGTATTTT. Its protein is CASTSEGVTDTQYF. V gene TRBV19 combines with J gene TRBJ2-3, with D possibly matching TRBD1 (6 bases). Trimming took off 7 bases at V and 2 bases at J, with 13 bases between the two ends. The CDR3 spans 14 residues. Germline loops: CDR1 LNHDA, CDR2 SQIVND (reference sequence).

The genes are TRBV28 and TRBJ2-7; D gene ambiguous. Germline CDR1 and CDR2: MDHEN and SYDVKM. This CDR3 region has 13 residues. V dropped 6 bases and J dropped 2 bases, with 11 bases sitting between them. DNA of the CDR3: TGTGCCAGCAGGAGAGACGAGCCCTACGAGCAGTACTTC. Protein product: CASRRDEPYEQYF.

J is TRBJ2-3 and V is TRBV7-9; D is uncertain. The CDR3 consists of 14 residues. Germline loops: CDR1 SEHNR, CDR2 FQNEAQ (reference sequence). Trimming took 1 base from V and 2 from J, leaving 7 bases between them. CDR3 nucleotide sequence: TGTGCCAGCAGCTTAGGGATTTCCACAGATACGCAGTATTTT. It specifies CASSLGISTDTQYF.

CDR3: CASSIVSAGVSYEQYF. CDR3 in DNA: TGTGCCAGTAGTATTGTGTCGGCGGGAGTAAGCTACGAGCAGTACTTC. The rearrangement joins TRBV19 to TRBJ2-7; 7 bases are shared with TRBD2. CDR3 length: 16 residues. Per germline, CDR1 LNHDA and CDR2 SQIVND (reference sequence). J gave up 3 bases and V 3 bases, and 11 bases lay outside the gene matches.